This is a list of T cell receptor beta chains from one sample in a study of early T cells in non-severe SARS-CoV-2 infection. MiXCR, applied by TCRdb to the 5' RACE reads, yields one record per CDR3 protein. The top ten hold approximately 25% of the sample, which has tens of thousands of distinct CDR3 sequences, about 5.7% seen once. Sequencing was carried out using whole blood. All receptors derive from an adult who was a healthcare worker with PCR-confirmed SARS-CoV-2 infection or an uninfected control (not recorded which). CDR3s include the opening cysteine and the closing phenylalanine or tryptophan. Each record gives: V gene, D gene, J gene, clone size, CDR3 protein, CDR3 DNA. The D gene is left open where the match is weak. Clone size appears in some rows only: once, few, many, or a class for an expanded clone.

>TRBV5-4|-|TRBJ2-3|many
CASSRPSTDTQYF
TGTGCCAGCAGCCGTCCTAGCACAGATACGCAGTATTTT
>TRBV6-2/TRBV6-3|-|TRBJ2-7|-
CASSYFDGAGEQYF
TGTGCCAGCAGTTACTTCGACGGAGCTGGGGAGCAGTACTTC
>TRBV11-1|-|TRBJ2-5|-
CASSLRAGQETQYF
TGTGCCAGCAGCTTAAGGGCAGGTCAAGAGACCCAGTACTTC
>TRBV27|TRBD2|TRBJ2-7|many
CASSAGGFTAYEQYF
TGTGCCAGCAGTGCCGGGGGGTTTACCGCCTACGAGCAGTACTTC
>TRBV6-6|-|TRBJ1-5|many
CASKLGGFGNQPQHF
TGTGCCAGCAAGCTTGGGGGCTTCGGCAATCAGCCCCAGCATTTT
>TRBV20-1|-|TRBJ1-4|many
CSARDTLWGGKLFF
TGCAGTGCTAGAGATACCCTTTGGGGTGGAAAACTGTTTTTT
>TRBV11-2|TRBD2|TRBJ2-2|many
CASSLGLAGTGELFF
TGTGCCAGCAGCTTAGGCCTAGCGGGAACCGGGGAGCTGTTTTTT
>TRBV5-5|TRBD1|TRBJ2-5|-
CASSAPLRQGRNQETQYF
TGTGCCAGCAGCGCACCGCTACGACAGGGGCGAAACCAAGAGACCCAGTACTTC
>TRBV28|-|TRBJ1-3|-
CASSLKQGNTIYF
TGTGCCAGCAGTCTGAAACAGGGAAACACCATATATTTT
>TRBV11-3|TRBD2|TRBJ2-3|-
CASSNHGTTGDTQYF
TGTGCCAGCAGCAACCACGGGACTACCGGGGATACGCAGTATTTT
>TRBV27|-|TRBJ2-7|many
CASSIPGLRSRGQYF
TGTGCCAGCAGTATACCGGGACTCCGCTCTCGGGGGCAGTACTTC
>TRBV28|-|TRBJ1-5|many
CASSLWGANQPQHF
TGTGCCAGCAGTCTCTGGGGGGCAAATCAGCCCCAGCATTTT
>TRBV6-2/TRBV6-3|-|TRBJ2-7|many
CASSYSTRSYYEQYF
TGTGCCAGCAGTTACTCCACGCGTTCTTACTACGAGCAGTACTTC
>TRBV20-1|-|TRBJ2-5|-
CSAREAGEETQYF
TGCAGTGCTAGAGAGGCAGGGGAAGAGACCCAGTACTTC
>TRBV10-2|TRBD1|TRBJ2-1|many
CATQTGQGHNEQFF
TGCGCCACCCAAACTGGACAGGGCCACAATGAGCAGTTCTTC
>TRBV7-6|-|TRBJ2-5|-
CASSATLHQGGQETQYF
TGTGCCAGCAGCGCGACATTACATCAGGGGGGCCAAGAGACCCAGTACTTC
>TRBV19|-|TRBJ2-3|few
CASSRWDTQYF
TGTGCCAGTAGCCGATGGGATACGCAGTATTTT
>TRBV6-6|-|TRBJ2-5|many
CASSYSLQVTQETQYF
TGTGCCAGCAGTTACTCTCTGCAGGTAACCCAAGAGACCCAGTACTTC
>TRBV20-1|-|TRBJ2-1|many
CSARARTENEQFF
TGCAGTGCTAGAGCTAGGACGGAGAATGAGCAGTTCTTC
>TRBV27|-|TRBJ2-6|-
CASSWGLSGANVLTF
TGTGCCAGCAGTTGGGGGCTCTCTGGGGCCAACGTCCTGACTTTC
>TRBV10-3|-|TRBJ1-2|many
CAISAPRPLPAYGYTF
TGTGCCATCAGTGCCCCCCGCCCCTTGCCAGCCTATGGCTACACCTTC
>TRBV12-3/TRBV12-4|TRBD1|TRBJ2-7|many
CASSQGQTYEQYF
TGTGCCAGCAGCCAGGGACAGACCTACGAGCAGTACTTC
>TRBV5-1|TRBD2|TRBJ2-1|many
CASSLLAGAYNEQFF
TGCGCCAGCAGCTTGTTAGCGGGCGCTTACAATGAGCAGTTCTTC
>TRBV11-3|TRBD2|TRBJ2-3|many
CASSQGGPSRDTQYF
TGTGCCAGCAGCCAGGGAGGGCCCTCACGAGATACGCAGTATTTT
>TRBV20-1|-|TRBJ2-1|many
CSARGAGYNEQFF
TGCAGTGCCCGGGGGGCCGGGTACAATGAGCAGTTCTTC
>TRBV10-3|-|TRBJ2-7|-
CAISGPNYEQYF
TGTGCCATCAGTGGACCTAATTACGAGCAGTACTTC
>TRBV7-2|-|TRBJ1-1|-
CASSLGRQLGPEAFF
TGTGCCAGCAGCTTGGGGCGGCAGTTGGGACCTGAAGCTTTCTTT
>TRBV5-1|-|TRBJ2-7|-
CASSVMGAYEQYF
TGCGCCAGCAGCGTAATGGGGGCCTACGAGCAGTACTTC
>TRBV7-2|-|TRBJ2-3|many
CASSPTDTQYF
TGTGCCAGCAGCCCCACAGATACGCAGTATTTT
>TRBV28|-|TRBJ2-7|-
CASSLGLGEQYF
TGTGCCAGCAGTTTAGGCTTAGGCGAGCAGTACTTC
>TRBV11-2|-|TRBJ2-2|few
CASSLLRETGELFF
TGTGCCAGCAGCTTACTGCGAGAGACCGGGGAGCTGTTTTTT
>TRBV30|-|TRBJ1-5|many
CACGTGDGNQPQHF
TGTGCCTGTGGTACCGGAGATGGCAATCAGCCCCAGCATTTT
>TRBV18|-|TRBJ1-1|many
CASSPQGYTEAFF
TGTGCCAGCTCACCTCAGGGTTACACTGAAGCTTTCTTT
>TRBV20-1|TRBD1|TRBJ2-7|many
CSARVLTGGDSSYEQYF
TGCAGTGCTAGAGTCCTGACAGGGGGGGATAGCTCCTACGAGCAGTACTTC
>TRBV20-1|TRBD2|TRBJ2-7|-
CSAAREGRYEQYF
TGCAGTGCGGCGCGGGAGGGCCGGTACGAGCAGTACTTC
>TRBV6-5|-|TRBJ1-1|-
CASSYAFGGTHVNTEAFF
TGTGCCAGCAGTTACGCCTTTGGCGGGACACATGTGAACACTGAAGCTTTCTTT
>TRBV6-6|-|TRBJ1-5|-
CASSFWEGNQPQHF
TGTGCCAGCAGTTTCTGGGAAGGCAATCAGCCCCAGCATTTT
>TRBV12-3/TRBV12-4|TRBD2|TRBJ2-1|many
CASTALGLAGYNEQFF
TGTGCCAGCACCGCCCTGGGACTAGCGGGATACAATGAGCAGTTCTTC
>TRBV12-3/TRBV12-4|TRBD2|TRBJ2-1|few
CASSGSGGAYNEQFF
TGTGCCAGCAGCGGGAGCGGGGGGGCCTACAATGAGCAGTTCTTC
>TRBV6-1|-|TRBJ2-7|many
CASSEERQSREQYF
TGTGCCAGCAGTGAAGAACGGCAGAGTAGAGAGCAGTACTTC
>TRBV12-3/TRBV12-4|TRBD1|TRBJ1-2|many
CASTPTGGGFNYGYTF
TGTGCCAGCACCCCGACAGGGGGTGGTTTTAACTATGGCTACACCTTC
>TRBV12-3/TRBV12-4|-|TRBJ2-4|many
CASSLAAGIKNIQYF
TGTGCCAGCAGTTTAGCCGCCGGGATCAAAAACATTCAGTACTTC
>TRBV6-5|TRBD2|TRBJ2-1|many
CASMASGADEQFF
TGTGCCAGCATGGCTAGCGGGGCCGATGAGCAGTTCTTC
>TRBV3-1|-|TRBJ2-3|-
CASSQGPTDTQYF
TGTGCCAGCAGCCAAGGGCCCACAGATACGCAGTATTTT
>TRBV12-3/TRBV12-4|TRBD1|TRBJ2-1|many
CASSQLGQGEFF
TGTGCCAGCAGCCAACTAGGACAGGGGGAGTTCTTC
>TRBV9|-|TRBJ2-1|many
CASSRRDGGSYNEQFF
TGTGCCAGCAGCAGACGAGATGGTGGGTCCTACAATGAGCAGTTCTTC
>TRBV18|-|TRBJ1-1|-
CASSPPGVSLNTEAFF
TGTGCCAGCTCACCACCGGGGGTCTCCCTGAACACTGAAGCTTTCTTT
>TRBV6-6|TRBD2|TRBJ2-7|many
CASSYRTSGYEQYF
TGTGCCAGCAGTTATCGAACTAGCGGTTACGAGCAGTACTTC
>TRBV5-1|-|TRBJ1-3|many
CASSLFTDGNTIYF
TGCGCCAGCAGCTTGTTCACAGATGGAAACACCATATATTTT
>TRBV28|-|TRBJ2-2|many
CASSLLGPTAGELFF
TGTGCCAGCAGTTTATTGGGCCCTACGGCCGGGGAGCTGTTTTTT
>TRBV6-4|TRBD2|TRBJ2-1|many
CASSRLGLGGGGEQFF
TGTGCCAGCAGTCGGTTGGGACTAGGAGGAGGAGGTGAGCAGTTCTTC
>TRBV6-2/TRBV6-3|TRBD2|TRBJ2-5|many
CASSPWTSGSQETQYF
TGTGCCAGCAGCCCTTGGACTAGCGGGAGCCAAGAGACCCAGTACTTC
>TRBV20-1|-|TRBJ1-1|medium-sized
CSARRPTTEAFF
TGCAGTGCTAGAAGGCCGACCACTGAAGCTTTCTTT